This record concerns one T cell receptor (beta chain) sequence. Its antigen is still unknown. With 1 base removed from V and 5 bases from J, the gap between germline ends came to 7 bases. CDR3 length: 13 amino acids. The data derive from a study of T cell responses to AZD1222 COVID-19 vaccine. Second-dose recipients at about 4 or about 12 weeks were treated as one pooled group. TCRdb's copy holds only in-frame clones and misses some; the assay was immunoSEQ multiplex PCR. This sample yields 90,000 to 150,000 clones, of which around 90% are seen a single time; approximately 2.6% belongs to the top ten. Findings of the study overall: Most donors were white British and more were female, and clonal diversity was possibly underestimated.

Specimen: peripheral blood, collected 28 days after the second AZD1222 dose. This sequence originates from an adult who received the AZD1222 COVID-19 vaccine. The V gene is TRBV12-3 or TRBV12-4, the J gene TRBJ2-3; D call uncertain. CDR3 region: CASSLDSQDTQYF. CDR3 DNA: TGTGCCAGCAGTTTAGACTCCCAAGATACGCAGTATTTT.